The 27 T cell receptor beta chains below were found in one sample sequenced in a study of T cells in Graves' hyperthyroidism and ophthalmopathy. Amplification of TCR beta CDR3 regions was performed using RNA transcripts as template. The HTBI primer set served for first-round RT-PCR of the TCR CDR3. TCRdb independently ran MiXCR on the multiplex PCR reads; one entry per CDR3 protein. The sample lists roughly 96,000 distinct CDR3 sequences, over 50% occurring once. The material sequenced was blood. The receptor set was obtained from a woman in her thirties or forties with Graves' hyperthyroidism.

This clonotype was counted ten times or more. The CDR3 nucleotides read TGTGCCACCAGTGACCCTCGATCGTCAGATACGCAGTATTTT. It yields the protein CATSDPRSSDTQYF. V usage is TRBV24-1 and J usage is TRBJ2-3, with unresolved D. Trimming left V 4 bases short and J 4 bases short, with 11 bases between. Per germline, CDR1 KGHDR and CDR2 SFDVKD. The CDR3 is 14 amino acids.

Note on this clonotype: The conserved final phenylalanine or tryptophan is absent from the CDR3, which likely points to a read error. This chain uses TRBV2 with TRBJ2-7; tentative D call: TRBD2 (5 bases). The CDR3 runs 13 residues. From germline, CDR1 is SNHLY and CDR2 FYNNEI. CDR3 amino acids: CASSSGGSYEQYL. The CDR3 bases are TGTGCCAGCAGTTCCGGAGGATCCTACGAACAGTACCTC.

V gene TRBV7-2 combines with J gene TRBJ2-5; 8 bases fit TRBD1. Germline CDR1 and CDR2: SGHTA and FQGNSA. V lost 6 bases, J lost 0 bases, and 12 bases stayed unmatched. The CDR3 is made up of 17 amino acids. Here the CDR3 reads CASRPRGAGGYQETQYF. CDR3 bases: TGTGCCAGCAGACCGCGGGGAGCAGGGGGCTACCAAGAGACCCAGTACTTC. Together with reference TRBV7-2 and TRBJ2-5, the CDR3 gives the full variable domain: GAGVSQSPSNKVTEKGKDVELRCDPISGHTALYWYRQSLGQGLEFLIYFQGNSAPDKSGLPSDRFSAERTGGSVSTLTIQRTQQEDSAVYLCASRPRGAGGYQETQYFGPGTRLLVL.

In regard to this clonotype: A much larger clone sits a single nucleotide away, making a read error possible. This chain connects TRBV5-1 to TRBJ2-7; D is unclear. Trimming pared 9 bases from V and 9 bases from J, leaving 22 bases between. Germline CDR1 SGHRS, CDR2 YFSETQ. This CDR3 has 13 residues. CDR3 nucleotides: TGCGCCACCGACTCGGGCATAGTTAACGGGCAGTACTTC. Its protein is CATDSGIVNGQYF.

This clonotype was detected a few times. J is TRBJ2-3 and V is TRBV2, with 8 positions matching TRBD1. CDR3 length: 14 amino acids. Germline V gene lookup returns CDR1 SNHLY and CDR2 FYNNEI. The junction had 9 bases not matched to a gene; V was cut back by 7 bases and J by 6 bases. DNA of the CDR3: TGTGCCAGCACCGGTCAGGGGGCGCAGGATACGCAGTATTTT. It translates to CASTGQGAQDTQYF.

The table lists this clonotype with many counts. CDR3 region: CASSWTSPNTGELFF. The DNA for the CDR3 is TGTGCCAGCAGTTGGACTAGCCCTAACACCGGGGAGCTGTTTTTT. This sequence joins TRBV12-3 or TRBV12-4 and TRBJ2-2; 8 bases match TRBD2. The CDR3 runs 15 residues. V dropped 4 bases and J dropped 2; count of bases not matched to a gene: 3.

This clonotype was counted many times. The chain links TRBV25-1 to TRBJ2-5; a weak D match, TRBD1 (6 bases). Looked up from germline, CDR1 is MGHDK and CDR2 is SYGVNS. This CDR3 is built from 14 residues. Trimming cost V 3 bases and J 1 base, with 9 bases left between them. CDR3 protein: CASSDLDSQETQYF. DNA of the CDR3: TGTGCCAGCAGTGATTTGGACAGCCAAGAGACCCAGTACTTC.

This clonotype was recorded at least ten times. This chain joins TRBV28 and TRBJ2-3; D not certain. Trimming pared 2 bases from V and 3 bases from J, leaving 9 bases between. Germline CDR1 MDHEN, CDR2 SYDVKM. The CDR3 consists of 14 residues. The CDR3 region is CASSLGDLTDTQYF. CDR3 sequence (DNA): TGTGCCAGCAGTTTAGGGGATCTGACAGATACGCAGTATTTT.

This sequence joins TRBV25-1 and TRBJ1-1; 7 nucleotides match TRBD1. Germline V CDR1 and CDR2: MGHDK, SYGVNS. CDR3 length equals 14 residues. V was pared by 6 bases and J by 0 bases, with 4 bases of the junction left unmatched. This chain's CDR3 is CASRKTGVNTEAFF. The CDR3, as DNA: TGTGCCAGCAGAAAAACAGGGGTGAACACTGAAGCTTTCTTT.

This clonotype counts as medium-sized. The V gene is TRBV12-3 or TRBV12-4, the J gene TRBJ2-5, with 7 nucleotides matching TRBD2. The V segment lost 8 bases and the J segment 2 bases; nucleotides outside the gene matches: 11. CDR3 size: 15 residues. CDR3 region: CASGHAGVRQETQYF. CDR3 bases: TGTGCCAGCGGGCACGCGGGAGTTAGACAAGAGACCCAGTACTTC.

The V call is TRBV5-1, the J call TRBJ2-5; 9 nucleotides agree with TRBD1. Germline CDR1 and CDR2: SGHRS and YFSETQ. Germline trimming cut 5 bases from V and 3 bases from J; bases unmatched to any gene: 11. The CDR3 sequence is 16 residues long. The CDR3 spells CASRNGQGIEEETQYF. CDR3 DNA: TGCGCCAGCAGAAACGGACAGGGGATCGAAGAAGAGACCCAGTACTTC.

As concerns this clonotype: Likely a read error: the CDR3 ends without its conserved phenylalanine or tryptophan. The CDR3 DNA reads TGCAGTGCCCAACCCACCGGGACTAGCGGCGCGCTCGAGCAGTACCTC. It translates to CSAQPTGTSGALEQYL. The chain recombines TRBV20-1 with TRBJ2-7; 11 bases fit TRBD2. CDR3 length: 16 residues. CDR1 is DFQATT and CDR2 is SNEGSKA in the germline V gene (reference sequence). The J segment lost 6 bases and the V segment lost 6 bases, leaving 16 bases of the junction unmatched.

There are many counts of this clonotype. The chain links TRBV29-1 to TRBJ2-2; D is unresolved. CDR3 length: 15 residues. CDR1 and CDR2 (germline): SQVTM, ANQGSEA. Trimming removed 3 bases at V and 1 base at J, with 12 bases between. CDR3 coding DNA: TGCAGCGTTGAGGATAAGGGATGGAACACCGGGGAGCTGTTTTTT. It translates to CSVEDKGWNTGELFF.

This chain connects TRBV3-1 to TRBJ1-2, with D perhaps TRBD1 (5 bases). The CDR3 extends over 15 amino acids. CDR1 is LGHDT and CDR2 is YNNKEL in the germline V gene (reference sequence). The V end lost 5 bases, the J end lost 3 bases, and 16 bases lay between the germline ends. As DNA, the CDR3 is TGTGCCAGCAGCTTCGGGTCCGGGGCTTACTATGGCTACACCTTC. It encodes CASSFGSGAYYGYTF.

The V and J genes are TRBV20-1 and TRBJ1-5, with TRBD1 matching 8 bases. The V gene's germline CDR1 is DFQATT and CDR2 SNEGSKA (reference sequence). The CDR3 totals 12 residues. Unmatched junction bases numbered 4, after V lost 6 bases and J lost 6 bases. The CDR3 DNA reads TGCAGTGCGAGGACAGGGAGTCAGCCCCAGCATTTT. Protein product: CSARTGSQPQHF.

The CDR3 nucleotides read TGTGCCAGCAGCTTTGGAGGCGTTGGGGAGACCCAGTACTTC. Encoded protein: CASSFGGVGETQYF. This chain joins TRBV12-3 or TRBV12-4 and TRBJ2-5; D may be TRBD2 (5 bases). The CDR3 consists of 14 residues. The ends were cut back, 6 bases at V and 5 bases at J, with 16 bases in the middle.

This rearrangement joins TRBV9 to TRBJ1-2; perhaps TRBD1 as D (5 bases). Trimming stripped 6 bases from V and 1 base from J, with 22 bases between. The CDR3 covers 17 residues. Germline lookup yields CDR1 SGDLS and CDR2 YYNGEE. The CDR3 nucleotides are TGTGCCAGCACCCGGGGGGGAGAAGCACTAAATAACTATGGCTACACCTTC. This encodes CASTRGGEALNNYGYTF.

The V and J genes are TRBV10-3 and TRBJ2-7; D is perhaps TRBD2 (5 bases). Looked up from germline, CDR1 is ENHRY and CDR2 is SYGVKD. The CDR3 is 12 residues long. V lost 5 bases to trimming and J lost 3 bases, with 8 bases between them. The CDR3 nucleotides read TGTGCCATCAGTCGGGGTCTCTACGAGCAGTACTTC. Residues: CAISRGLYEQYF.

This rearrangement joins TRBV20-1 to TRBJ1-2; D is uncertain. Looked up from germline, CDR1 is DFQATT and CDR2 is SNEGSKA (reference sequence). The CDR3 covers 13 residues. V lost 2 bases and J 7 bases, leaving 14 bases between the germline ends. The CDR3 here is CSARQALVAGYTF. The CDR3 nucleotides are TGCAGTGCTAGACAGGCGTTAGTAGCTGGCTACACCTTC.

Concerning this clonotype itself: The junction and the germline gene differ at one end; a read error may be behind it. DNA of the CDR3: TGTGCCAGCAGCTTTAGCAGGGCTTCGGGAGAGACCCAGTACTTC. Protein: CASSFSRASGETQYF. The chain has TRBV5-1 and TRBJ2-5; D perhaps matches TRBD1 (5 bases). The CDR3 is 15 residues long. Germline CDR1 and CDR2: SGHRS and YFSETQ.

A few counts support this clonotype. The V gene is TRBV3-1, the J gene TRBJ1-2; D is unresolved. V was shortened by 3 bases and J by 3 bases, with 8 bases between the two germline ends. The CDR3 spans 13 residues. Germline V gene lookup returns CDR1 LGHDT and CDR2 YNNKEL (reference sequence). CDR3 in amino acids: CASSQDGYYGYTF. The CDR3 DNA is TGTGCCAGCAGCCAGGACGGATACTATGGCTACACCTTC.

The chain combines TRBV28 with TRBJ2-7; TRBD2 matches at 16 bases. The CDR3 length is 17 residues. CDR1 is MDHEN, CDR2 SYDVKM, per germline. The trim removed 5 bases at V and 2 bases at J, leaving 6 bases unmatched. Here the CDR3 reads CASSRGTSGRAPYEQYF. DNA for the CDR3: TGTGCCAGCAGTCGAGGGACTAGCGGGAGGGCACCCTACGAGCAGTACTTC.

In the case of this clonotype: A much bigger clone sits one base away, suggesting this may be a read error. This sequence joins TRBV7-2 and TRBJ1-2; D gene ambiguous. Germline V gene sequence: CDR1 SGHTA, CDR2 FQGNSA. This CDR3 has 14 amino acids. CDR3 amino acids: CASSLVGIVYSYTF. CDR3 coding DNA: TGTGCCAGCAGTTTGGTAGGGATCGTCTATAGCTACACCTTC. The entire variable domain, with the rest obtained from reference TRBV7-2 and TRBJ1-2, is as follows: GAGVSQSPSNKVTEKGKDVELRCDPISGHTALYWYRQSLGQGLEFLIYFQGNSAPDKSGLPSDRFSAERTGGSVSTLTIQRTQQEDSAVYLCASSLVGIVYSYTFGSGTRLTVV.

This clonotype was picked up many times. The chain joins TRBV20-1 to TRBJ2-7; possibly TRBD2 for D (7 bases). The germline V gene encodes CDR1 DFQATT and CDR2 SNEGSKA (reference sequence). The V end was cut by 6 bases, the J end by 5 bases, with 23 bases between. The CDR3 totals 15 residues. The CDR3, as DNA: TGCAGTGCCGAGAGGGGGGGCCCCACTCTGGACGAGCAGTACTTC. Translated: CSAERGGPTLDEQYF.

This clonotype has at least ten counts. V is TRBV20-1 and J is TRBJ1-4, with D maybe TRBD1 (5 bases). Germline V lookup: CDR1 DFQATT, CDR2 SNEGSKA (reference sequence). This CDR3 is built from 15 residues. Trimming took off 0 bases at V and 5 bases at J, with 13 bases between the two ends. In nucleotides, the CDR3 is TGCAGTGCTAGAGACCCCGGGACGCCGAATGAAAAACTGTTTTTT. Its translation: CSARDPGTPNEKLFF.

The rearrangement links TRBV29-1 to TRBJ1-3; D is undetermined. The CDR3 runs 17 residues. The V gene's germline CDR1 is SQVTM and CDR2 ANQGSEA. Trimming took 7 bases from V and 3 from J, leaving 25 bases between them. CDR3 loop: CSASSQVWMNGGNTIYF. In nucleotides, the CDR3 is TGCAGCGCCAGCAGCCAAGTTTGGATGAACGGTGGAAACACCATATATTTT.

This clonotype came up many times. J is TRBJ2-7 and V is TRBV19, with D perhaps TRBD1 (6 bases). Germline CDR1 and CDR2: LNHDA and SQIVND (reference sequence). Trimming removed 6 bases at V and 4 bases at J, with 10 bases between. This CDR3 region has 12 residues. The CDR3 reads CASSKTGYEQYF. The CDR3 DNA reads as TGTGCCAGTAGCAAGACAGGATACGAGCAGTACTTC.